This TCR beta chain is from a study of blood T cell repertoires in COVID-19. CDR1 is MNHEY, CDR2 SVGAGI, per germline. Trimming pared 6 bases from V and 8 bases from J, leaving 10 bases between. This CDR3 region has 11 residues. TCRdb's table, derived via immunoSEQ multiplex PCR, lists solely in-frame clones and lacks some. The data show some 280,000 clones, roughly 90% seen once. The specimen was peripheral blood. The V call is TRBV6-5, the J call TRBJ1-2; D may be TRBD1 (6 bases). This receptor was taken from a woman between 55 and 75 years old with acute or convalescent COVID-19. CDR3 nucleotide sequence: TGTGCCAGCAGACAGGGTTGGGGCTACACCTTC. It translates to CASRQGWGYTF.